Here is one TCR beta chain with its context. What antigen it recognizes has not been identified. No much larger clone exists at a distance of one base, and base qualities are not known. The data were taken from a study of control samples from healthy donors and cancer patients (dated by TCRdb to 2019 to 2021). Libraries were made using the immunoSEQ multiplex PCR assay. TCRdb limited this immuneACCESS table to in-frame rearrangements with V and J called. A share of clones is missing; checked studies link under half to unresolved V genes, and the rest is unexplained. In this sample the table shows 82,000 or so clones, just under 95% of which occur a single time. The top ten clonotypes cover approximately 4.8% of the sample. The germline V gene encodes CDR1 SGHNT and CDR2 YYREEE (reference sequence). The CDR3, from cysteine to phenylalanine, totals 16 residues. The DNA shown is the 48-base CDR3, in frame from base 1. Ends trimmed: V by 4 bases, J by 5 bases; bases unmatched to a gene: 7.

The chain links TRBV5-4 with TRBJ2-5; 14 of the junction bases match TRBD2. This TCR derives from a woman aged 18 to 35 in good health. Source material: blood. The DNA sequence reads TGTGCCAGCAGCCGCGGGACTAGCGGGAGTTGGGAGACCCAGTACTTC. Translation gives CASSRGTSGSWETQYF.